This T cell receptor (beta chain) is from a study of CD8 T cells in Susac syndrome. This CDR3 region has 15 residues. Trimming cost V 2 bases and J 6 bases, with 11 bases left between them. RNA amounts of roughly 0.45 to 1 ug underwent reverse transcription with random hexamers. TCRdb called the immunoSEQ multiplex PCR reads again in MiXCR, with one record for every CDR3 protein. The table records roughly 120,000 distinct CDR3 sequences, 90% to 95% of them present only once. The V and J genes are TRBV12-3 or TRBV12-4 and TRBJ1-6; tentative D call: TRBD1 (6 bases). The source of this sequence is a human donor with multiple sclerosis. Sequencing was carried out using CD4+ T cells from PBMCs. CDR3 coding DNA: TGTGCCAGCAGTTTAATGGGACACGCTAATTCACCCCTCCACTTT. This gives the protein CASSLMGHANSPLHF.